The 22 T cell receptor beta chains listed next were all sequenced from one sample in a study of T cell responses to AZD1222 COVID-19 vaccine. Produced via immunoSEQ multiplex PCR; TCRdb's table is partial and in-frame only. Of about 100,000 clones listed, about nine tenths are singletons. Sequenced here: peripheral blood, sampled on day 0 of AZD1222 vaccination. These receptors were collected from an adult in good health.

V is TRBV3-1 (or the pseudogene TRBV3-2) and J is TRBJ2-1, with TRBD1 identical over 8 bases. This CDR3 is built from 15 residues. J gave up 2 bases and V 5 bases, and 5 bases lay outside the gene matches. The germline gives CDR1 LGHDT, CDR2 YNNKEL (reference sequence). The CDR3 DNA reads as TGTGCCAGCAGCGAGGGACAGGAGGCCTACAATGAGCAGTTCTTC. Translated: CASSEGQEAYNEQFF.

V usage is TRBV7-3 and J usage is TRBJ2-1; D might be TRBD2 (5 bases). Trimming removed 4 bases at V and 5 bases at J, with 15 bases between. This CDR3 comprises 15 residues. CDR1 SGHTA and CDR2 FQGTGA come from the germline V gene. CDR3 in amino acids: CASSYNEGTHNEQFF. The CDR3, as DNA: TGTGCCAGCAGCTATAATGAGGGAACTCACAATGAGCAGTTCTTC. The full variable domain, completed using reference TRBV7-3 and TRBJ2-1, is GAGVSQTPSNKVTEKGKYVELRCDPISGHTALYWYRQSLGQGPEFLIYFQGTGAADDSGLPNDRFFAVRPEGSVSTLKIQRTERGDSAVYLCASSYNEGTHNEQFFGPGTRLTVL.

The chain recombines TRBV7-3 with TRBJ1-1; TRBD1 matches 9 bases. There are 15 residues in the CDR3. J gave up 10 bases and V 0 bases, and 9 bases lay outside the gene matches. In germline, CDR1 is SGHTA, CDR2 FQGTGA. The CDR3 DNA reads as TGTGCCAGCAGCTTAACGGGCTCACAGGGGGCGCGAGCTTTCTTT. It encodes CASSLTGSQGARAFF. The entire variable domain, with the rest obtained from reference TRBV7-3 and TRBJ1-1, is as follows: GAGVSQTPSNKVTEKGKYVELRCDPISGHTALYWYRQSLGQGPEFLIYFQGTGAADDSGLPNDRFFAVRPEGSVSTLKIQRTERGDSAVYLCASSLTGSQGARAFFGQGTRLTVV.

This clone has just one count. This chain connects TRBV7-9 to TRBJ1-3; the D is unclear. The germline V gene encodes CDR1 SEHNR and CDR2 FQNEAQ (reference sequence). Trimming removed 0 bases at V and 8 bases at J, with 11 bases between. The CDR3 loop spans 14 amino acids. The DNA for the CDR3 is TGTGCCAGCAGCTTAGCGGACGTCTTGGACACCATATATTTT. It is translated as CASSLADVLDTIYF.

The V gene is TRBV24-1, the J gene TRBJ2-5; D is unclear. Germline V lookup: CDR1 KGHDR, CDR2 SFDVKD. The CDR3 has 11 residues. The germline V and J ends were trimmed by 3 bases and 5 bases, with 3 bases remaining between them. CDR3 DNA sequence: TGTGCCACCAGTGATACGGAGACCCAGTACTTC. It translates to CATSDTETQYF.

The V and J genes are TRBV28 and TRBJ1-2; no reliable D call. V shed 3 bases and J shed 8 bases, with 13 bases lying between them. The CDR3 loop spans 13 amino acids. Looked up from germline, CDR1 is MDHEN and CDR2 is SYDVKM. The CDR3 nucleotides read TGTGCCAGCAGTTTGAGTGGGTCCCTCGGCTACACCTTC. Protein product: CASSLSGSLGYTF.

This chain links TRBV7-9 with TRBJ1-1, with D uncertain. In germline, CDR1 is SEHNR, CDR2 FQNEAQ (reference sequence). The CDR3 spans 15 residues. With 1 base removed from V and 4 bases from J, the gap between germline ends came to 13 bases. The CDR3, as DNA: TGTGCCAGCAGCTTAGGTATGGGTCACGCCACTGAAGCTTTCTTT. Translation: CASSLGMGHATEAFF.

V and J are TRBV27 and TRBJ2-6; D gene ambiguous. Trimming left V 5 bases short and J 2 bases short, with 4 bases between. The CDR3 has 13 amino acids. Germline V lookup: CDR1 MNHEY, CDR2 SMNVEV (reference sequence). DNA for the CDR3: TGTGCCAGCAGTCAAACTGGGGCCAACGTCCTGACTTTC. It translates to CASSQTGANVLTF.

The chain couples TRBV2 to TRBJ1-1; D gene unclear. Deletions cut 6 bases from V and 7 bases from J, with 18 bases between. This CDR3 comprises 14 residues. Germline V gene lookup returns CDR1 SNHLY and CDR2 FYNNEI. The CDR3 is CASRFERVEVEAFF. DNA for the CDR3: TGTGCCAGCAGGTTTGAAAGGGTAGAGGTTGAAGCTTTCTTT.

The CDR3 reads CASSQEGWGYGYTF. The DNA of the CDR3 is TGTGCCAGCAGCCAAGAAGGCTGGGGCTATGGCTACACCTTC. V gene TRBV3-1 (or the pseudogene TRBV3-2) combines with J gene TRBJ1-2, with no clear D. The CDR3 is made up of 14 amino acids. V was shortened by 0 bases and J by 4 bases, with 9 bases between the two germline ends. Germline V gives CDR1 LGHDT, CDR2 YNNKEL (reference sequence).

The chain couples TRBV5-1 to TRBJ1-4; no definite D call. The CDR3 runs to 15 residues. Per germline, CDR1 SGHRS and CDR2 YFSETQ. Deletions cut 4 bases from V and 5 bases from J, with 15 bases between. The CDR3, as DNA: TGCGCCAGCAGCGTTACACAGCAGTGGAATGAAAAACTGTTTTTT. This codes for CASSVTQQWNEKLFF.

This chain connects TRBV21-1 to TRBJ1-2. TRBV21-1 counts as a pseudogene. The CDR3 runs 14 residues. CDR3 in amino acids: CASSKVGGRFGYTF. CDR3 nucleotides: TGTGCCAGCAGCAAAGTCGGGGGGCGGTTTGGCTACACCTTC.

The gene calls are TRBV5-4 and TRBJ2-7; D ambiguous. CDR1 and CDR2 (germline): SGHNT, YYREEE (reference sequence). The V gene lost 1 base and the J gene lost 4 bases, with 15 bases spanning the gap. The CDR3 is made up of 15 amino acids. The CDR3 coding sequence is TGTGCCAGCAGCTTGAAAAGTGAGAGGCCTTACGAGCAGTACTTC. Residues: CASSLKSERPYEQYF.

The chain recombines TRBV7-8 with TRBJ2-3; possibly TRBD2 for D (5 bases). V dropped 5 bases and J dropped 4 bases, with 19 bases sitting between them. Germline V gene sequence: CDR1 SGHVS, CDR2 FQNEAQ. The CDR3 sequence is 16 residues long. The DNA for the CDR3 is TGTGCCAGCAGCCCGAGGCGTGCTAGCCCCCCAGATACGCAGTATTTT. Encoded protein: CASSPRRASPPDTQYF.

J is TRBJ1-6 and V is TRBV27; D call uncertain. V lost 2 bases to trimming and J lost 3 bases, with 8 bases between them. Looked up from germline, CDR1 is MNHEY and CDR2 is SMNVEV (reference sequence). The CDR3 extends over 15 amino acids. CDR3 sequence: CASSLMLGYNSPLHF. In DNA form, the CDR3 reads TGTGCCAGCAGTTTAATGCTGGGCTATAATTCACCCCTCCACTTT.

This clone has only one observation. The chain joins TRBV27 to TRBJ1-4, with D perhaps TRBD1 (6 bases). V lost 5 bases to trimming and J lost 10 bases, with 14 bases between them. In germline, CDR1 is MNHEY, CDR2 SMNVEV (reference sequence). This CDR3 is 13 amino acids long. CDR3 in DNA: TGTGCCAGCAGTCCCCTTGGGGGCCGAAAACTGTTTTTT. Protein sequence: CASSPLGGRKLFF.

V gene TRBV4-1 combines with J gene TRBJ2-7; 8 nucleotides align to TRBD2. CDR1 and CDR2 from the germline V gene are MGHRA and YSYEKL. The CDR3 length is 14 residues. Germline trimming cut 1 base from V and 7 bases from J; bases unmatched to any gene: 6. CDR3 nucleotide sequence: TGCGCCAGCAGCCAAGCTAGCGGGTGGGGGGAGCAGTACTTC. Its translation is CASSQASGWGEQYF.

This CDR3 is CASSSAGNSPLHF. As DNA, the CDR3 is TGTGCCAGCAGTTCGGCCGGGAATTCACCCCTCCACTTT. This chain joins TRBV12-3 or TRBV12-4 and TRBJ1-6; D not certain. Trimming stripped 4 bases from V and 7 bases from J, with 8 bases between. This CDR3 has 13 residues.

The rearrangement joins TRBV19 to TRBJ2-7; D may be TRBD1 or TRBD2 (6 bases each). This CDR3 spans 15 amino acids. The V gene lost 7 bases and the J gene lost 2 bases, with 18 bases spanning the gap. Germline-derived CDR1 and CDR2 are LNHDA and SQIVND (reference sequence). The CDR3 bases are TGTGCCAGTAAAGGCGTAAGGAGGGGGACCTACGAGCAGTACTTC. Amino acids: CASKGVRRGTYEQYF.

This chain links TRBV6-5 with TRBJ1-5; 7 nucleotides line up with TRBD1. V lost 9 bases and J lost 3; bases outside the gene matches: 8. The CDR3 totals 14 residues. The germline V gene encodes CDR1 MNHEY and CDR2 SVGAGI. The CDR3 spells CASSSGTDNQPQHF. Here the CDR3 DNA reads TGTGCCAGTTCCTCCGGGACAGACAATCAGCCCCAGCATTTT.

The chain links TRBV28 to TRBJ2-1, with unresolved D. V dropped 5 bases and J dropped 9 bases, with 20 bases sitting between them. The CDR3 runs to 15 residues. Germline CDR1 MDHEN, CDR2 SYDVKM. As DNA, the CDR3 is TGTGCCAGCAGTAACCTTCAGGTTGGAGAAGGTGAGCAGTTCTTC. Protein sequence: CASSNLQVGEGEQFF. The full variable domain, its missing parts supplied by reference TRBV28 and TRBJ2-1, is DVKVTQSSRYLVKRTGEKVFLECVQDMDHENMFWYRQDPGLGLRLIYFSYDVKMKEKGDIPEGYSVSREKKERFSLILESASTNQTSMYLCASSNLQVGEGEQFFGPGTRLTVL.

The V call is TRBV5-8, the J call TRBJ1-5; 10 nucleotides align to TRBD1. The CDR3 is 15 amino acids. Germline V gene lookup returns CDR1 SGHTS and CDR2 YDEGEE. Trimming took 3 bases from V and 6 from J; bases not matched to a gene: 6. CDR3 region: CASSSGTGDVQPQHF. DNA of the CDR3: TGTGCCAGCAGCTCCGGGACAGGGGATGTTCAGCCCCAGCATTTT. Drawing the rest from reference TRBV5-8 and TRBJ1-5, the complete variable domain is EAGVTQSPTHLIKTRGQQATLRCSPISGHTSVYWYQQALGLGLQFLLWYDEGEERNRGNFPPRFSGRQFPNYSSELNVNALELEDSALYLCASSSGTGDVQPQHFGDGTRLSIL.